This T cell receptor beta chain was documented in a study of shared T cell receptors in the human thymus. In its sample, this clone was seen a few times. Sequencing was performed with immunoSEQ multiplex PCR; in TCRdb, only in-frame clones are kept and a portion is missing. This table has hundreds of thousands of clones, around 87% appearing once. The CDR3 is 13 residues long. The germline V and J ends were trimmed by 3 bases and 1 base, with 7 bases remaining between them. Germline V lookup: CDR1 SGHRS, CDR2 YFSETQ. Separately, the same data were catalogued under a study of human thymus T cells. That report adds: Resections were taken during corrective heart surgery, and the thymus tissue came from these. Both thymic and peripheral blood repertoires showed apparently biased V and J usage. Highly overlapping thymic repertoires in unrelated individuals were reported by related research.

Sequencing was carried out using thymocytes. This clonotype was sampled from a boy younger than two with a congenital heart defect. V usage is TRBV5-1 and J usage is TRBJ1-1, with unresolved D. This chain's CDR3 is CASSCSGNTEAFF. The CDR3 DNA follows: TGCGCCAGCAGCTGCTCGGGGAACACTGAAGCTTTCTTT.